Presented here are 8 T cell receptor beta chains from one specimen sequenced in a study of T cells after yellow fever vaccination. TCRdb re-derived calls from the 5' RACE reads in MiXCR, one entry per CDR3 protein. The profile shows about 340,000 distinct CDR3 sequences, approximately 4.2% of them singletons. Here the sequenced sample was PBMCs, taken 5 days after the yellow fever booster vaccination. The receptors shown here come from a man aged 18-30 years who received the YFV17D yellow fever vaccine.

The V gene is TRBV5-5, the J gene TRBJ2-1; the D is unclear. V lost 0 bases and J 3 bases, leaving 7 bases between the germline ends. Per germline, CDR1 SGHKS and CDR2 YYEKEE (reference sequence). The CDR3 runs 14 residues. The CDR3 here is CASSLGGYYNEQFF. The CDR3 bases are TGTGCCAGCAGCTTGGGGGGATACTACAATGAGCAGTTCTTC.

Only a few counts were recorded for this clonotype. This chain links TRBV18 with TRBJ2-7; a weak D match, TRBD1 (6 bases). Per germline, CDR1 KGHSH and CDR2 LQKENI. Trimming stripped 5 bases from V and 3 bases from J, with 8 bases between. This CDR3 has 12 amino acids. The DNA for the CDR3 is TGTGCCAGCTCAGGGACAAGCTACGAGCAGTACGTC. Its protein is CASSGTSYEQYV.

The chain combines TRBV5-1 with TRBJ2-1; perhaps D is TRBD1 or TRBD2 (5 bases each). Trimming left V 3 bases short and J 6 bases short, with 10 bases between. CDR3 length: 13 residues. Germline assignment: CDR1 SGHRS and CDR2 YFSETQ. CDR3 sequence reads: CASSSGPLNEQFF. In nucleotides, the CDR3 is TGCGCCAGCAGCTCGGGACCGCTCAATGAGCAGTTCTTC. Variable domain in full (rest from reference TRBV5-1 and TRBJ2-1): KAGVTQTPRYLIKTRGQQVTLSCSPISGHRSVSWYQQTPGQGLQFLFEYFSETQRNKGNFPGRFSGRQFSNSRSEMNVSTLELGDSALYLCASSSGPLNEQFFGPGTRLTVL.

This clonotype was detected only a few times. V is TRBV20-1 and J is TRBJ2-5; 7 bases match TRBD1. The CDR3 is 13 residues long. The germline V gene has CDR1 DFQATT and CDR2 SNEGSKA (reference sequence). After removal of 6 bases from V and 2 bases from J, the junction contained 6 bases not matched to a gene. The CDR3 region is CSAPGTAQETQYF. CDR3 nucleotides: TGCAGTGCGCCCGGGACAGCGCAAGAGACCCAGTACTTC.

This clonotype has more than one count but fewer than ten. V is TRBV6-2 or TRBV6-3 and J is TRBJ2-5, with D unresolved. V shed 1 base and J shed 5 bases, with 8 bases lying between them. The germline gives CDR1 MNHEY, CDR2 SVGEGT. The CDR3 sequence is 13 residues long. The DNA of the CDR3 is TGTGCCAGCAGTTACTTGGGTTGGGAGACCCAGTACTTC. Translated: CASSYLGWETQYF.

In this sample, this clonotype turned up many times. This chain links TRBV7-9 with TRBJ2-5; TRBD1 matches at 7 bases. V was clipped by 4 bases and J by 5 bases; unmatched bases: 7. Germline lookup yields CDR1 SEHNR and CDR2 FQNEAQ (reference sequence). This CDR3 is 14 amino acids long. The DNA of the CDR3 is TGTGCCAGCAGCTACGGACAGGTGGGGGAGACCCAGTACTTC. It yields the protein CASSYGQVGETQYF.

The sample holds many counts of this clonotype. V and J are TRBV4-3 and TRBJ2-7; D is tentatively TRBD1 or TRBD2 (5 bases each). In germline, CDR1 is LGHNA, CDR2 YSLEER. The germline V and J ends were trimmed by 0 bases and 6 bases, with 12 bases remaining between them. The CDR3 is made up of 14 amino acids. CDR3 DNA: TGCGCCAGCAGCCAAGATAGGGGACGCAGCGAGCAGTACTTC. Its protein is CASSQDRGRSEQYF.

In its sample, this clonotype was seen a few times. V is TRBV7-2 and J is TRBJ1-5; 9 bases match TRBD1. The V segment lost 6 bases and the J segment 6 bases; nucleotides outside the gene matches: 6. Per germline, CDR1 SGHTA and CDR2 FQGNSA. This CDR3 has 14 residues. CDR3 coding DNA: TGTGCCAGCAGTAACAGGGGGCTAGGTCAGCCCCAGCATTTT. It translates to CASSNRGLGQPQHF.